A single sample gave rise to the 3 T cell receptor beta chains below, sequenced in a study of blood T cell repertoires in COVID-19. Measured with immunoSEQ multiplex PCR; TCRdb has only the in-frame clones, and not every one. The sample lists 250,000 to 400,000 clones, roughly 85% occurring once. The material sequenced was PBMCs or T cells enriched from blood (not recorded which). Receptors originate from a woman in her twenties or thirties who had been exposed to COVID-19.

The chain carries TRBV3-1 (or the pseudogene TRBV3-2) and TRBJ2-1, with TRBD2 matching over 11 bases. Trimming at V came to 5 bases and at J to 7 bases, leaving 7 bases not matched to a gene. In germline, CDR1 is LGHDT, CDR2 YNNKEL (reference sequence). The CDR3 loop spans 15 amino acids. The CDR3 DNA reads as TGTGCCAGCAGCTATAGCGGGGGGGCGGGAAATGAGCAGTTCTTC. It translates to CASSYSGGAGNEQFF.

This clone was observed a single time. V usage is TRBV15 and J usage is TRBJ2-1, with 7 bases fitting TRBD1. CDR1 is LNHNV and CDR2 is YYDKDF in the germline V gene (reference sequence). CDR3 length: 17 residues. J lost 5 bases, V lost 1 base, and 11 bases had no gene match. The chain's CDR3 is CATSRVLGQVGDNEQFF. Here the CDR3 DNA reads TGTGCCACCAGCAGAGTCCTTGGACAGGTAGGAGACAATGAGCAGTTCTTC.

V gene TRBV28 combines with J gene TRBJ1-5; 8 bases fit TRBD1. Germline values: CDR1 MDHEN, CDR2 SYDVKM. This CDR3 region has 14 residues. The junction had 13 bases not matched to a gene; V was cut back by 11 bases and J by 7 bases. The CDR3 DNA follows: TGTGCCGGCGCTACAGGGACAGGCCTACAGCCCCAGCATTTT. Its translation: CAGATGTGLQPQHF.